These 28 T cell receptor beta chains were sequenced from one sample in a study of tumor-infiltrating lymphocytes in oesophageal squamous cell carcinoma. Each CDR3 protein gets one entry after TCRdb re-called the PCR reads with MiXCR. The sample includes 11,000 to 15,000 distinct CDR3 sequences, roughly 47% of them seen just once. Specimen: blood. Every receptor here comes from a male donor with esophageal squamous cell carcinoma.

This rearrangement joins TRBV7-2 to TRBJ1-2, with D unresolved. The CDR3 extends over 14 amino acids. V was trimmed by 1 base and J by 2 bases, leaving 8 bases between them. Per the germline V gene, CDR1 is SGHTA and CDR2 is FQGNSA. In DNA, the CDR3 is TGTGCCAGCAGCTTAGTTTGGACGAACTATGGCTACACCTTC. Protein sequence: CASSLVWTNYGYTF.

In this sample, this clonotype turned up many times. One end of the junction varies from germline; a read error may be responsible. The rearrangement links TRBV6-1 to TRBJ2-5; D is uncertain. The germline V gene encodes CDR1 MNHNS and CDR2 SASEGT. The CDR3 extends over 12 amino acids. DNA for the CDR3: TGTGCCAGCAGCGCAAGGATGACACCCCTCCACTTC. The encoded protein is CASSARMTPLHF.

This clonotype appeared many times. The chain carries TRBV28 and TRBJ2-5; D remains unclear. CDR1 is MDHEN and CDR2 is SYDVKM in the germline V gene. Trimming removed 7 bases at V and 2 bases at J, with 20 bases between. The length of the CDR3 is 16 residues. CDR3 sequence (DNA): TGTGCCAGCACCCGGGCGGTCAGGCGTGATCAAGAGACCCAGTACTTC. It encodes CASTRAVRRDQETQYF.

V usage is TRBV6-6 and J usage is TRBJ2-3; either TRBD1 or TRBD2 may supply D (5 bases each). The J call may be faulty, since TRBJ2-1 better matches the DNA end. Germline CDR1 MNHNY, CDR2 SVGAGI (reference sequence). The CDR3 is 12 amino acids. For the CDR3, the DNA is TGTGCCAGCAGTCGAGGGGCAGATACGCAGTTCTTC. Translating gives CASSRGADTQFF.

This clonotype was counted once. The CDR3: CASSFSGGNNEQFF. The CDR3 coding sequence is TGTGCCAGCAGCTTCTCGGGGGGAAACAATGAGCAGTTCTTC. The chain employs TRBV7-2 and TRBJ2-5; 7 bases map to TRBD2. The J call may be mistaken, given a closer DNA end match to TRBJ2-1. From germline, CDR1 is SGHTA and CDR2 FQGNSA. The CDR3 loop spans 14 amino acids.

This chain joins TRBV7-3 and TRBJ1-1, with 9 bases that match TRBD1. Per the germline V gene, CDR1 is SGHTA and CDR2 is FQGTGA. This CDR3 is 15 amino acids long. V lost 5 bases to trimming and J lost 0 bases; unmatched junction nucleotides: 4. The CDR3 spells CASSPGTGLNTEAFF. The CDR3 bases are TGTGCCAGCAGCCCCGGGACAGGGCTGAACACTGAAGCTTTCTTT.

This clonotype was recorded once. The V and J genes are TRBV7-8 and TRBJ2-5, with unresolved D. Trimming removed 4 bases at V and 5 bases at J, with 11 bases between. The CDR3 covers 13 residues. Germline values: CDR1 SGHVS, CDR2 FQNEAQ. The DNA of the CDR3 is TGTGCCAGCAGCTACTCCGGGTGGGAGACCCAGTACTTC. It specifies CASSYSGWETQYF.

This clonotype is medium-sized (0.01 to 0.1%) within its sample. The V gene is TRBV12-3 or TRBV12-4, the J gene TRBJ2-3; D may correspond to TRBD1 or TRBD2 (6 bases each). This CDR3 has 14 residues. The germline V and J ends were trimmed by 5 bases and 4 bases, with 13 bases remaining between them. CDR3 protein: CASSKGGRSDTQYF. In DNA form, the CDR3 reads TGTGCCAGCAGTAAAGGGGGGAGATCAGATACGCAGTATTTT.

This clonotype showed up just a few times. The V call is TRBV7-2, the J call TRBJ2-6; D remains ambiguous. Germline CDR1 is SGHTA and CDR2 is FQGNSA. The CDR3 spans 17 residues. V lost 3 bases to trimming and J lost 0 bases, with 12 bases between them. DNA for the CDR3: TGTGCCAGCAGCTTTTATGGCCGGTACTCTGGGGCCAACGTCCTGACTTTC. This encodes CASSFYGRYSGANVLTF.

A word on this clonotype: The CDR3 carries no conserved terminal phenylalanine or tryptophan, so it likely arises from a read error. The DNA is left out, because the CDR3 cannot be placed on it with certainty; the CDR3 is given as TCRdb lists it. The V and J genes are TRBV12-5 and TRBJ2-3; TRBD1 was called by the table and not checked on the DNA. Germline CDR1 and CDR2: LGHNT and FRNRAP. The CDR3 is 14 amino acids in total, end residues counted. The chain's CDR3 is CASADTGYGYTFGS.

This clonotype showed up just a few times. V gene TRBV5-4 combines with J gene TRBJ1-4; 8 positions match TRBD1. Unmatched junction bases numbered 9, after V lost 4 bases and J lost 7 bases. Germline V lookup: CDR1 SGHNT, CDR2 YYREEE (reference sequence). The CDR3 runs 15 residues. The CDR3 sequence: CASSAGQGGGEKLFF. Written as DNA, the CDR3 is TGTGCCAGCAGCGCCGGACAGGGAGGAGGTGAAAAACTGTTTTTT.

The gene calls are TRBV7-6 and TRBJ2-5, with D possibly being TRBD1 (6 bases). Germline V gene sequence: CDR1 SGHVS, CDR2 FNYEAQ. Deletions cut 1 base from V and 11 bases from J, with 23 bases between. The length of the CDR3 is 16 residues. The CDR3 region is CASSLVGTSSYNEQYF. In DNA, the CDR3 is TGTGCCAGCAGCTTAGTCGGGACAAGCTCCTACAATGAGCAGTACTTC.

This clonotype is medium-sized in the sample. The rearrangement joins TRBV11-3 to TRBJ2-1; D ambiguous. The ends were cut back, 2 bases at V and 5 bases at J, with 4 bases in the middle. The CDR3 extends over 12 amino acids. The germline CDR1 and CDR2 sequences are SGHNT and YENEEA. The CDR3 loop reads CASSLMNNEQFF. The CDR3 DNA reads TGTGCCAGCAGCTTAATGAACAATGAGCAGTTCTTC.

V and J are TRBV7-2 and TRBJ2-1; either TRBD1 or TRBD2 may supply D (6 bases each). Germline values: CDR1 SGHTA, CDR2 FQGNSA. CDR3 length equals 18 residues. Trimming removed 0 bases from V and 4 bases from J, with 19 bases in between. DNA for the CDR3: TGTGCCAGCAGCTTAGCCCATAGGACACGGGGGCCTTACAATGAGCAGTTCTTC. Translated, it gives CASSLAHRTRGPYNEQFF.

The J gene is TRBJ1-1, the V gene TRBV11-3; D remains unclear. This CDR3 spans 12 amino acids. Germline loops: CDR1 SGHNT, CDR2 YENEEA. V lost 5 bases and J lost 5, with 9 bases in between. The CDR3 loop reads CASSPGGTEAFF. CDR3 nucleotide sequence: TGTGCCAGCAGCCCCGGAGGAACTGAAGCTTTCTTT.

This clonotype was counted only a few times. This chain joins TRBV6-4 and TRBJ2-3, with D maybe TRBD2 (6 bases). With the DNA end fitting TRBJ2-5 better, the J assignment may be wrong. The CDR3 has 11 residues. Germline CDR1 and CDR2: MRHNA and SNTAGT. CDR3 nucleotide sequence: TGTGCCAGCAGTGAGGGGGGGACCCAGTACTTC. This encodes CASSEGGTQYF.

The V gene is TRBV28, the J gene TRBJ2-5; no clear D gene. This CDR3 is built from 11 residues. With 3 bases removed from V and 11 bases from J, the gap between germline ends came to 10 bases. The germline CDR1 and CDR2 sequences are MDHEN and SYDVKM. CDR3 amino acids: CASSFALAQYF. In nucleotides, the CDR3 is TGTGCCAGCAGTTTCGCTCTGGCGCAGTACTTC.

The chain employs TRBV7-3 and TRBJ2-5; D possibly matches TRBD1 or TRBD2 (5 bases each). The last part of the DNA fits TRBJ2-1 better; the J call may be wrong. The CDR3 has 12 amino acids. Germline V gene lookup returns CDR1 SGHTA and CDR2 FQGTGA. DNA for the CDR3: TGTGCCAGCAGCTTAGGGGGACCTAAGCAGTTCTTC. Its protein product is CASSLGGPKQFF.

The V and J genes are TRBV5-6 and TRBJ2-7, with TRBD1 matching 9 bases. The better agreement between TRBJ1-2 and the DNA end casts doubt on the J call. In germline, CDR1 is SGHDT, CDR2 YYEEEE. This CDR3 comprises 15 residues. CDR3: CASRLGQGRDYGYTF. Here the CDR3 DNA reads TGTGCCAGCAGGTTAGGACAGGGGAGAGACTATGGCTACACCTTC.

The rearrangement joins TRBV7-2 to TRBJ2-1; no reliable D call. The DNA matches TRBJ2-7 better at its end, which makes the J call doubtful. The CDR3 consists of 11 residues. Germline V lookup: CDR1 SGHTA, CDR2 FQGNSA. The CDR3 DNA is TGTGCCAGCAGCCCCGGCAACGAGCAGTACTTC. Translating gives CASSPGNEQYF.

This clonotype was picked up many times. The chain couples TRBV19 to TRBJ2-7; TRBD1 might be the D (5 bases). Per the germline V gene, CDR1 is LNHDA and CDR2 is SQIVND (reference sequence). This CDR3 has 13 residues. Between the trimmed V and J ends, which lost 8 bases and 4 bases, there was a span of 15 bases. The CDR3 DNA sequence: TGTGCCAGTTCCGCCGGACAAACTTACGAGCAGTACTTC. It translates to CASSAGQTYEQYF.

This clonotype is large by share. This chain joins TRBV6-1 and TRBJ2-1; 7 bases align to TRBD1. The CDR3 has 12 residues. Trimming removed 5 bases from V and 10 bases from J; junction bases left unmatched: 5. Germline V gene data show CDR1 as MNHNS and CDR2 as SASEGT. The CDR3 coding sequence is TGTGCCAGCAGTTCCCAGGGGGACGAGCAGTTCTTC. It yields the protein CASSSQGDEQFF.

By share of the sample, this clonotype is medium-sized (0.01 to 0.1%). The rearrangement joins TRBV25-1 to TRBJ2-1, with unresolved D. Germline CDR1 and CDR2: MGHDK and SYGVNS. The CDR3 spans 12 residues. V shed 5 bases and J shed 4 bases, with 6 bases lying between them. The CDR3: CASSTGYNEQFF. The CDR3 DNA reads TGTGCCAGCAGTACCGGGTACAATGAGCAGTTCTTC.

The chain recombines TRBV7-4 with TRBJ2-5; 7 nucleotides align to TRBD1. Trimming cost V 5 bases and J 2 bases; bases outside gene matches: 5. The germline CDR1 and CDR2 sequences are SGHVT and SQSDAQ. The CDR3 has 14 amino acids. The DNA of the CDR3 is TGTGCCAGCAGCCCCGGGACAGTACAAGAGACCCAGTACTTC. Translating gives CASSPGTVQETQYF.

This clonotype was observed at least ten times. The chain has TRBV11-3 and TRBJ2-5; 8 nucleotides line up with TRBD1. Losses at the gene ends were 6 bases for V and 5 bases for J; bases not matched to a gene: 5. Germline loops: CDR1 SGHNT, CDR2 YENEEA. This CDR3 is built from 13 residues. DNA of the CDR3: TGTGCCAGCAGGACAGGGGTCGGCGAGACCCAGTACTTC. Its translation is CASRTGVGETQYF.

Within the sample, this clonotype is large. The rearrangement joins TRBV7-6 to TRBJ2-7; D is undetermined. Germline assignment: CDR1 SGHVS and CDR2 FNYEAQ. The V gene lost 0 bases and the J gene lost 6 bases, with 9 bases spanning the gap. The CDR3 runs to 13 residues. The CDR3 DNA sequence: TGTGCCAGCAGCTTAGCCTCTCTCGGCGAGCAGTACTTC. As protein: CASSLASLGEQYF.

The CDR3 region has the DNA TGTGCCAGCAGCTTAGGCCGGGACAATGAGCAGTTCTTC. It is translated as CASSLGRDNEQFF. The chain joins TRBV7-3 to TRBJ2-1; D is undetermined. Germline CDR1 reads SGHTA; CDR2 reads FQGTGA. V shed 2 bases and J shed 5 bases, with 7 bases lying between them. This CDR3 contains 13 residues.

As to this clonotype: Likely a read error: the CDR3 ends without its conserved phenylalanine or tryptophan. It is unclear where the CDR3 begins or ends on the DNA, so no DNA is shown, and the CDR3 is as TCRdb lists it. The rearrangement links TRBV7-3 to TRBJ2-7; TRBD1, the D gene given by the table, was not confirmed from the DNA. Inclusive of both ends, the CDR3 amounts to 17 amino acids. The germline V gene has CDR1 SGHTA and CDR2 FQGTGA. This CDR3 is CASSYDRESTDTQYFGS.